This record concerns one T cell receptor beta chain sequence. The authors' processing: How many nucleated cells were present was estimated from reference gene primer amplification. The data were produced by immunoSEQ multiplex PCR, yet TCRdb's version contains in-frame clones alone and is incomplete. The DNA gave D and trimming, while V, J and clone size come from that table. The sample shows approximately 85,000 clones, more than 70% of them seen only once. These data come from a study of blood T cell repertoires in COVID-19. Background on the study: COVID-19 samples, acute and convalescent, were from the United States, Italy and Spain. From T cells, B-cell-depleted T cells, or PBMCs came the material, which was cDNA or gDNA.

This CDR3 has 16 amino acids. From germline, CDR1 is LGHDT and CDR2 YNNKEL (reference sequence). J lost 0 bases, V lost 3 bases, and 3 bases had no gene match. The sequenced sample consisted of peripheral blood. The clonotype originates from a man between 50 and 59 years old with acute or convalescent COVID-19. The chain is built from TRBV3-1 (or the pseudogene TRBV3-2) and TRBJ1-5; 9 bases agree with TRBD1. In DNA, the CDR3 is TGTGCCAGCAGCCACGGGACAGGGAATAGCAATCAGCCCCAGCATTTT. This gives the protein CASSHGTGNSNQPQHF.